The present T cell receptor beta chain was sequenced within a study of radiotherapy plus CTLA-4 blockade in lung cancer. Study background: Objective response rate was 15% to 20%; disease control rate, around 30%. Study-level results: TCR clones of tumor origin grew in blood after radiotherapy plus ipilimumab.

A note on this clone: The antigen is undetermined. The same CDR3 can be traced to other DNA sequences in this sample.

Patients in the study, people with chemo-refractory metastatic non-small-cell lung cancer, received focal radiation plus ipilimumab CTLA-4 blockade. Data came from immunoSEQ multiplex PCR; TCRdb stores just in-frame clones and leaves some out. The profile shows tens of thousands of clones, around 75% of them singletons. The starting material was peripheral blood, obtained from a patient treated with radiotherapy plus ipilimumab. The TCR comes from a human donor with non-small cell lung cancer who had a complete response to radiotherapy plus ipilimumab.

The CDR3 DNA is TGTGCCAGCAGCTTAGGGCTAGGAAAGACCCAGTACTTC. Protein: CASSLGLGKTQYF. The V gene is TRBV7-2, the J gene TRBJ2-5; D unresolved. Trimming left V 1 base short and J 6 bases short, with 9 bases between. Germline CDR1 is SGHTA and CDR2 is FQGNSA. The CDR3 loop spans 13 amino acids.